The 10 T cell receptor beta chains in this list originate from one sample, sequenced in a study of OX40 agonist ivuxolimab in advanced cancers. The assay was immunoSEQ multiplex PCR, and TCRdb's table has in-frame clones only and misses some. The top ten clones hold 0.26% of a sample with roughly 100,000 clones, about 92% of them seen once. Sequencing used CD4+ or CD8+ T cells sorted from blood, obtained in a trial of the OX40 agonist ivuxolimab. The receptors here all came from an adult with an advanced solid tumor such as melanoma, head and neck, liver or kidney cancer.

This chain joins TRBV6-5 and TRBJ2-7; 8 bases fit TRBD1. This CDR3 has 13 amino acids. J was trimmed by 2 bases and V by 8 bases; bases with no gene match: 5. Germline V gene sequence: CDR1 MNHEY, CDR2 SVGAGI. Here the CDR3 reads CASGPRGPYEQYV. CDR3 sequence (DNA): TGTGCCAGCGGCCCCAGGGGGCCCTACGAGCAGTACGTC.

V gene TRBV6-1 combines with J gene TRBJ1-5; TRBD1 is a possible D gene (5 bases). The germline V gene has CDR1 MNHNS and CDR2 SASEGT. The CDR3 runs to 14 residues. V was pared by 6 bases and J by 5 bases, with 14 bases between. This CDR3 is CASSGWGDHQPQHF. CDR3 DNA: TGTGCCAGCAGCGGATGGGGGGACCATCAGCCCCAGCATTTT.

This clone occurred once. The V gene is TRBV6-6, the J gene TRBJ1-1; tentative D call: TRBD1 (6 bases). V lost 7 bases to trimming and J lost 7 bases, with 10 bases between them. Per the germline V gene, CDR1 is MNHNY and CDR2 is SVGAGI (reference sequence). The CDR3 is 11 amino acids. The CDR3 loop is CASILQGEAFF. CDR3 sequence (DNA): TGTGCCAGCATTTTACAGGGTGAAGCTTTCTTT.

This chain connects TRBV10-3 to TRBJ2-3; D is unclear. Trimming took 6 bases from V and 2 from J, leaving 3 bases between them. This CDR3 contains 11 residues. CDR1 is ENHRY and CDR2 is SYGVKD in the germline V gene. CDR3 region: CAIRITDTQYF. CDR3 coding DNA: TGTGCCATCAGGATCACAGATACGCAGTATTTT.

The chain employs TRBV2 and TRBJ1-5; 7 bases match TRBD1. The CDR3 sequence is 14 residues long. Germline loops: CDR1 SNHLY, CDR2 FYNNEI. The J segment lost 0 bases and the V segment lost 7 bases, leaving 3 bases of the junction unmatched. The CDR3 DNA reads TGTGCCAGCAAGGGGGCCCCTAGCAATCAGCCCCAGCATTTT. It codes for CASKGAPSNQPQHF.

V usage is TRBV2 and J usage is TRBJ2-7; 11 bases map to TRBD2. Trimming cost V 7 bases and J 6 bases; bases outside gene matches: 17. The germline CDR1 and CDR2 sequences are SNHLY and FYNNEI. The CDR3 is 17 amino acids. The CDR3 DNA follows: TGTGCCAGCAATGCCCGCCTACTAGCGGGAGTGAGGGGCGAGCAGTACGTC. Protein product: CASNARLLAGVRGEQYV.

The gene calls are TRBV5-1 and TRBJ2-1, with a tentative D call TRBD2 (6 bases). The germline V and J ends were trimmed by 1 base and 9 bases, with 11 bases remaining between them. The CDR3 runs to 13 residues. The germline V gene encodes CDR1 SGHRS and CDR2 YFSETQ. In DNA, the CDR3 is TGCGCCAGCAGCTTGCAGGGCGGGACTGAGCAGTTCTTC. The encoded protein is CASSLQGGTEQFF.

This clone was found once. DNA for the CDR3: TGTGCCAGCAGCTTAGATCGTGTCGGACAGGGGCGGTACGAGCAGTACGTC. This gives the protein CASSLDRVGQGRYEQYV. J is TRBJ2-7 and V is TRBV7-3, with TRBD1 matching over 9 bases. Germline loops: CDR1 SGHTA, CDR2 FQGTGA. The CDR3 is 17 amino acids. Losses at the gene ends were 2 bases for V and 4 bases for J; bases not matched to a gene: 12.

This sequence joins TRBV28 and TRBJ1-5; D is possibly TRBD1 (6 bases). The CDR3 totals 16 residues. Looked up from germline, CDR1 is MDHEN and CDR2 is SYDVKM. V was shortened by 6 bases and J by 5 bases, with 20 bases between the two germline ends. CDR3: CASSLVGQGIYQPQHF. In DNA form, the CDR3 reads TGTGCCAGCAGCCTGGTCGGGCAGGGGATTTATCAGCCCCAGCATTTT. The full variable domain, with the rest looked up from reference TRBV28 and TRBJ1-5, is DVKVTQSSRYLVKRTGEKVFLECVQDMDHENMFWYRQDPGLGLRLIYFSYDVKMKEKGDIPEGYSVSREKKERFSLILESASTNQTSMYLCASSLVGQGIYQPQHFGDGTRLSIL.

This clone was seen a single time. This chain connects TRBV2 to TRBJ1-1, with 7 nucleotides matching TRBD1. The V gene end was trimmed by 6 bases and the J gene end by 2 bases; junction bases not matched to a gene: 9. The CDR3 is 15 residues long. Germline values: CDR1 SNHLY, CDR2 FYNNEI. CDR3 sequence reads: CASRRTGTENTEAFF. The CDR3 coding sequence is TGTGCCAGCAGGAGAACCGGGACAGAAAACACTGAAGCTTTCTTT.